A single sample is the source of the 16 T cell receptor beta chains below, sequenced in a study of blood T cell repertoires in COVID-19. Produced via immunoSEQ multiplex PCR; TCRdb's table is partial and in-frame only. The sample shows approximately 75,000 clones, roughly 83% of them seen only once. The sample comprised peripheral blood. All receptors come from a woman of 80 years or more with acute or convalescent COVID-19.

This clone is judged medium-sized. The rearrangement uses TRBV7-6 and TRBJ2-3; 8 positions match TRBD1. The V gene's germline CDR1 is SGHVS and CDR2 FNYEAQ. Trimming cost V 0 bases and J 5 bases; bases outside gene matches: 10. The CDR3 consists of 17 residues. The CDR3 sequence: CASSLAYPGGGQDTQYF. CDR3 DNA sequence: TGTGCCAGCAGCTTAGCGTATCCAGGGGGCGGCCAAGATACGCAGTATTTT.

The DNA for the CDR3 is TGTGCCACCAGTGATTCAGGGTCTAACTATGGCTACACCTTC. Protein: CATSDSGSNYGYTF. The gene calls are TRBV24-1 and TRBJ1-2; TRBD1 might be the D (5 bases). This CDR3 comprises 14 residues. Trimming took off 2 bases at V and 0 bases at J, with 6 bases between the two ends. Germline CDR1 reads KGHDR; CDR2 reads SFDVKD.

The rearrangement joins TRBV5-6 to TRBJ1-1; 7 bases line up with TRBD1. In germline, CDR1 is SGHDT, CDR2 YYEEEE. The CDR3 is 13 residues long. Trimming removed 5 bases from V and 4 bases from J; junction bases left unmatched: 5. CDR3 DNA sequence: TGTGCCAGCAGTCGACAGGGTATCACTGAAGCTTTCTTT. Its protein is CASSRQGITEAFF.

The gene calls are TRBV30 and TRBJ2-3; TRBD1 aligns across 8 bases. Germline CDR1 GTSNPN, CDR2 SVGIG (reference sequence). There are 12 residues in the CDR3. V shed 8 bases and J 5 bases; nucleotides not matched to a gene: 6. The CDR3 DNA is TGTGCCGTTAACAGGGGGATAGATACGCAGTATTTT. It is translated as CAVNRGIDTQYF.

This clone was counted between two and nine times. The chain recombines TRBV3-1 (or the pseudogene TRBV3-2) with TRBJ1-2; D perhaps matches TRBD1 (6 bases). Trimming took off 4 bases at V and 1 base at J, with 16 bases between the two ends. The CDR3 consists of 16 residues. Germline loops: CDR1 LGHDT, CDR2 YNNKEL (reference sequence). DNA for the CDR3: TGTGCCAGCAGCCCCTTATCAGGGGTAGGTAACTATGGCTACACCTTC. It yields the protein CASSPLSGVGNYGYTF.

The V call is TRBV24-1, the J call TRBJ2-3, with TRBD2 matching 7 bases. CDR3 length equals 16 residues. V dropped 4 bases and J dropped 6; count of bases not matched to a gene: 12. CDR1 and CDR2 from the germline V gene are KGHDR and SFDVKD. CDR3 bases: TGTGCCACCAGTGACTCTAGCGGTCCCCGGGCGGATACGCAGTATTTT. Protein sequence: CATSDSSGPRADTQYF.

This clone was observed a single time. J is TRBJ1-1 and V is TRBV11-3, with D possibly TRBD1 on 5 matching bases. In germline, CDR1 is SGHNT, CDR2 YENEEA. The CDR3 loop spans 13 amino acids. Trimming removed 5 bases from V and 5 bases from J, with 12 bases in between. Here the CDR3 reads CASSEGVGTEAFF. Written as DNA, the CDR3 is TGTGCCAGCAGCGAAGGGGTTGGGACTGAAGCTTTCTTT.

This chain connects TRBV11-3 to TRBJ2-7, with D tentatively TRBD2 (5 bases). The V and J ends lost 0 bases and 2 bases respectively, with 11 bases between them. The germline CDR1 and CDR2 sequences are SGHNT and YENEEA. This CDR3 is 15 amino acids long. CDR3: CASSLDLATTYEQYF. The CDR3, as DNA: TGTGCCAGCAGCTTAGATCTAGCTACGACCTACGAGCAGTACTTC.

The chain links TRBV9 to TRBJ2-1; 8 nucleotides agree with TRBD1. The CDR3 is made up of 15 amino acids. Per germline, CDR1 SGDLS and CDR2 YYNGEE. The V gene end was trimmed by 0 bases and the J gene end by 5 bases; junction bases not matched to a gene: 4. The CDR3 spells CASSVGQGNDNEQFF. The CDR3 coding sequence is TGTGCCAGCAGCGTAGGACAGGGGAACGACAATGAGCAGTTCTTC. Full variable domain (missing parts from reference TRBV9 and TRBJ2-1): DSGVTQTPKHLITATGQRVTLRCSPRSGDLSVYWYQQSLDQGLQFLIQYYNGEERAKGNILERFSAQQFPDLHSELNLSSLELGDSALYFCASSVGQGNDNEQFFGPGTRLTVL.

This clone was counted a single time. The chain uses TRBV10-3 and TRBJ2-3; 11 bases line up with TRBD2. The V and J ends lost 6 bases and 3 bases, in that order; junction bases with no gene match: 5. CDR3 size: 15 residues. Germline V CDR1 and CDR2: ENHRY, SYGVKD. Here the CDR3 DNA reads TGTGCCATCAGCCCCGCTAGCGGGAGGACAGATACGCAGTATTTT. Translating gives CAISPASGRTDTQYF.

The genes are TRBV27 and TRBJ2-2; maybe TRBD1 (5 bases). V was cut by 8 bases and J by 0 bases, with 16 bases left in between. CDR3 size: 16 residues. Germline loops: CDR1 MNHEY, CDR2 SMNVEV (reference sequence). CDR3 in amino acids: CASPDPQDTNTGELFF. DNA of the CDR3: TGTGCCAGCCCGGACCCACAGGATACGAACACCGGGGAGCTGTTTTTT.

On this clone: This may arise from a read error, as a much more abundant clone is one base away. This rearrangement joins TRBV11-2 to TRBJ2-7; D is unresolved. The CDR3 has 11 amino acids. The germline V and J ends were trimmed by 1 base and 6 bases, with 4 bases remaining between them. Germline CDR1 SGHAT, CDR2 FQNNGV. CDR3 protein: CASSLGSEQYF. The CDR3 DNA sequence: TGTGCCAGCAGCTTAGGTAGCGAGCAGTACTTC.

This clone was observed a single time. This chain connects TRBV18 to TRBJ1-6; D is ambiguous. The CDR3 has 14 residues. V lost 2 bases and J lost 5, with 7 bases in between. Germline CDR1 is KGHSH and CDR2 is LQKENI. The CDR3: CASSPNQDNSPLHF. CDR3 bases: TGTGCCAGCTCACCAAACCAGGATAATTCACCCCTCCACTTT.

The gene calls are TRBV5-3 and TRBJ1-1; D is uncertain. TRBV5-3 is flagged as an ORF with uncertain function. This CDR3 region has 15 residues. Trimming cost V 3 bases and J 1 base, with 13 bases left between them. This CDR3 is CARSSPSSGNTEAFF. Written as DNA, the CDR3 is TGTGCCAGAAGCTCTCCCTCGTCAGGGAACACTGAAGCTTTCTTT.

This chain joins TRBV20-1 and TRBJ2-7, with 8 bases fitting TRBD1. Germline V lookup: CDR1 DFQATT, CDR2 SNEGSKA (reference sequence). The CDR3 runs 14 residues. V lost 6 bases to trimming and J lost 7 bases; unmatched junction nucleotides: 14. CDR3 bases: TGCAGTGCGAGTTCGACAGGGGACTTCTTTGAGCAGTACTTC. It encodes CSASSTGDFFEQYF.

The chain employs TRBV18 and TRBJ1-2; weak D call: TRBD1 (6 bases). V shed 3 bases and J shed 2 bases, with 16 bases lying between them. CDR1 and CDR2 from the germline V gene are KGHSH and LQKENI. The CDR3 is made up of 16 amino acids. The CDR3 region has the DNA TGTGCCAGCTCACCCGGGGGGCAGGGGCGAAACTATGGCTACACCTTC. It is translated as CASSPGGQGRNYGYTF.